This TCR beta chain was observed in a study of T cell repertoires in cytomegalovirus infection. MiXCR, applied by TCRdb to the reads, yields one record per CDR3 protein. Of fewer than 550,000 distinct CDR3 sequences in the sample, roughly 30% were seen once. This CDR3 contains 15 residues. The J segment lost 4 bases and the V segment lost 5 bases, leaving 8 bases of the junction unmatched. Germline V gives CDR1 SGHTA, CDR2 FQGTGA. The V call is TRBV7-3, the J call TRBJ2-1, with 7 positions matching TRBD1. Sample: PBMCs. The receptor comes from a human donor in good health (CMV status not recorded). Some clones in this sample may be carry-over from other donors' samples. The CDR3 here is CASSDRDSTYNEQFF. The CDR3 DNA follows: TGTGCCAGCAGCGACCGGGACAGCACTTACAATGAGCAGTTCTTC.